Below, 19 T cell receptor beta chains from the same sample are listed, as sequenced in a study of patients and donors after allogeneic stem cell transplantation. In TCRdb, the RT-PCR reads were re-called with MiXCR into one record per CDR3 protein. This table holds about 960,000 distinct CDR3 sequences, about a sixth found once. The sample was blood, either unsorted or a sorted T cell fraction (not recorded which). These receptors came from a human donor who was either an allogeneic HSCT recipient or a stem cell or donor lymphocyte infusion donor (not recorded which). It is not recorded whose cells these are; they may come from a transplant donor.

The sample holds a few counts of this clonotype. V usage is TRBV6-5 and J usage is TRBJ2-1; 7 bases are shared with TRBD2. Per germline, CDR1 MNHEY and CDR2 SVGAGI. The ends lost 0 bases at V and 6 bases at J; junction bases unmatched: 11. The CDR3 runs to 17 residues. The CDR3 loop reads CASSYSIQDRGSNEQFF. DNA for the CDR3: TGTGCCAGCAGTTACTCGATACAGGATCGCGGGAGCAATGAGCAGTTCTTC.

This clonotype was counted between two and nine times. V usage is TRBV7-9 and J usage is TRBJ1-6; no reliable D call. CDR1 and CDR2 (germline): SEHNR, FQNEAQ (reference sequence). V was clipped by 5 bases and J by 9 bases, with 20 bases between them. The CDR3 sequence is 16 residues long. This CDR3 is CASSPDPLGFSSPLHF. In DNA form, the CDR3 reads TGTGCCAGCAGCCCAGACCCTCTGGGGTTTAGTTCACCCCTCCACTTT.

This clonotype has more than one count but fewer than ten. The chain is built from TRBV5-6 and TRBJ1-2, with TRBD1 identical over 8 bases. CDR1 SGHDT and CDR2 YYEEEE come from the germline V gene. The CDR3 runs 15 residues. Losses at the gene ends were 1 base for V and 8 bases for J; bases not matched to a gene: 10. CDR3 DNA: TGTGCCAGCAGCTTGCCGAAACACAGGGGGGTCGGCTACACCTTC. This encodes CASSLPKHRGVGYTF.

The gene calls are TRBV6-5 and TRBJ2-5, with unresolved D. Between the trimmed V and J ends, which lost 0 bases and 3 bases, there was a span of 11 bases. The CDR3 has 15 residues. Germline CDR1 reads MNHEY; CDR2 reads SVGAGI. The CDR3 is CASSYSSRPEETQYF. CDR3 coding DNA: TGTGCCAGCAGTTACTCGTCGCGCCCCGAAGAGACCCAGTACTTC.

This clonotype appeared a few times. The CDR3 DNA reads as TGTGCCACCCGCCATCCCCCGAACAATGAGCAGTTCTTC. Translating gives CATRHPPNNEQFF. The chain carries TRBV24-1 and TRBJ2-1, with no clear D. Trimming removed 9 bases from V and 5 bases from J, with 13 bases in between. CDR1 KGHDR and CDR2 SFDVKD come from the germline V gene. This CDR3 comprises 13 residues.

This clonotype was detected a few times. V is TRBV25-1 and J is TRBJ2-7; 12 bases align to TRBD1. Germline V gene sequence: CDR1 MGHDK, CDR2 SYGVNS. The CDR3 loop spans 14 amino acids. The V segment lost 8 bases and the J segment 8 bases; nucleotides outside the gene matches: 10. The CDR3 bases are TGTGCCAGCTCCTCCGTGGGACAGGGGGCGAAGCAGTACTTC. Translation: CASSSVGQGAKQYF.

The chain links TRBV2 to TRBJ1-2; possibly TRBD1 for D (5 bases). The CDR3 covers 14 residues. Per germline, CDR1 SNHLY and CDR2 FYNNEI. The germline V and J ends were trimmed by 6 bases and 4 bases, with 15 bases remaining between them. CDR3 DNA sequence: TGTGCCAGCAGCGAATCCGGGACCCGCTATGGCTACACCTTC. Protein: CASSESGTRYGYTF.

The table lists this clonotype with a few counts. Here the CDR3 reads CSARVRTSTYEQYF. In nucleotides, the CDR3 is TGCAGTGCTAGAGTTCGGACATCCACCTACGAGCAGTACTTC. J is TRBJ2-7 and V is TRBV20-1; weak D call: TRBD1 (5 bases). The CDR3 is 14 residues long. Per the germline V gene, CDR1 is DFQATT and CDR2 is SNEGSKA (reference sequence). Deletions cut 1 base from V and 2 bases from J, with 12 bases between.

The chain is built from TRBV6-6 and TRBJ2-7; D call uncertain. This CDR3 spans 12 amino acids. CDR1 is MNHNY and CDR2 is SVGAGI in the germline V gene (reference sequence). Trimming stripped 5 bases from V and 6 bases from J, with 11 bases between. CDR3 protein: CASSSLDSEQYF. The CDR3 DNA reads as TGTGCCAGCAGTAGTCTGGATTCCGAGCAGTACTTC.

The chain uses TRBV20-1 and TRBJ2-7; 9 bases agree with TRBD1. The CDR3 is 13 residues long. Germline CDR1 is DFQATT and CDR2 is SNEGSKA (reference sequence). V was clipped by 4 bases and J by 8 bases; unmatched bases: 9. The CDR3 DNA reads as TGCAGTGCTACGGGGACAGGGCTAGCGAAGCAGTACTTC. Its translation is CSATGTGLAKQYF.

The gene calls are TRBV12-3 or TRBV12-4 and TRBJ2-3; TRBD1 might be the D (5 bases). This CDR3 has 16 amino acids. The V end was cut by 7 bases, the J end by 1 base, with 18 bases between. The CDR3 DNA follows: TGTGCCAGCAACCAACAGAAGGGGTTCGGCACAGATACGCAGTATTTT. This encodes CASNQQKGFGTDTQYF.

A word on this clonotype: Because the CDR3 is missing its conserved closing phenylalanine or tryptophan, this is likely a read error. The rearrangement joins TRBV3-1 to TRBJ2-5; D possibly uses TRBD1 or TRBD2 (6 bases each). The CDR3 is made up of 14 amino acids. The germline CDR1 and CDR2 sequences are LGHDT and YNNKEL (reference sequence). Trimming pared 0 bases from V and 4 bases from J, leaving 9 bases between. CDR3 residues: CASSQDEGGETQYS. The CDR3 DNA is TGTGCCAGCAGCCAAGATGAGGGGGGAGAGACCCAGTACTCC.

This clonotype has only a few counts. The chain has TRBV5-6 and TRBJ1-1; TRBD1 matches at 7 bases. The CDR3 totals 18 residues. J was trimmed by 0 bases and V by 0 bases; bases with no gene match: 11. Per the germline V gene, CDR1 is SGHDT and CDR2 is YYEEEE. CDR3 in amino acids: CASSLGRGQKVMNTEAFF. The CDR3 DNA reads TGTGCCAGCAGCTTGGGGAGGGGGCAAAAAGTCATGAACACTGAAGCTTTCTTT. The variable domain in full, with the rest retrieved from reference TRBV5-6 and TRBJ1-1, is DAGVTQSPTHLIKTRGQQVTLRCSPKSGHDTVSWYQQALGQGPQFIFQYYEEEERQRGNFPDRFSGHQFPNYSSELNVNALLLGDSALYLCASSLGRGQKVMNTEAFFGQGTRLTVV.

The rearrangement links TRBV30 to TRBJ2-1, with 12 positions matching TRBD2. Germline CDR1 is GTSNPN and CDR2 is SVGIG (reference sequence). J gave up 6 bases and V 8 bases, and 5 bases lay outside the gene matches. The CDR3 is made up of 13 amino acids. CDR3 protein: CALGTSGFNEQFF. The CDR3 DNA sequence: TGTGCCCTAGGGACTAGCGGGTTCAATGAGCAGTTCTTC. Combining the CDR3 with reference TRBV30 and TRBJ2-1 gives the whole variable domain SQTIHQWPATLVQPVGSPLSLECTVEGTSNPNLYWYRQAAGRGLQLLFYSVGIGQISSEVPQNLSASRPQDRQFILSSKKLLLSDSGFYLCALGTSGFNEQFFGPGTRLTVL.

The chain couples TRBV4-1 to TRBJ2-1, with 10 nucleotides matching TRBD2. Trimming took 2 bases from V and 0 from J; bases not matched to a gene: 13. CDR1 is MGHRA and CDR2 is YSYEKL in the germline V gene. This CDR3 spans 20 amino acids. In nucleotides, the CDR3 is TGCGCCAGCAGCCAAAGGAGGGGTAGCGGGGGGTCGCTCTCCTACAATGAGCAGTTCTTC. It is translated as CASSQRRGSGGSLSYNEQFF.

This clonotype has a handful of counts. The CDR3 is CAWSPVASGNTIYF. The CDR3 DNA sequence: TGTGCCTGGAGCCCGGTGGCGTCTGGAAACACCATATATTTT. The J gene is TRBJ1-3, the V gene TRBV30; D not resolved. Deletions cut 3 bases from V and 1 base from J, with 10 bases between. CDR1 is GTSNPN, CDR2 SVGIG, per germline (reference sequence). The CDR3 extends over 14 amino acids. Full variable domain (outside the CDR3, taken from reference TRBV30 and TRBJ1-3): SQTIHQWPATLVQPVGSPLSLECTVEGTSNPNLYWYRQAAGRGLQLLFYSVGIGQISSEVPQNLSASRPQDRQFILSSKKLLLSDSGFYLCAWSPVASGNTIYFGEGSWLTVV.

There are a few counts of this clonotype. The chain is built from TRBV25-1 and TRBJ2-3; TRBD2 matches at 13 bases. Germline CDR1 reads MGHDK; CDR2 reads SYGVNS. V was pared by 4 bases and J by 8 bases, with 6 bases of the junction left unmatched. The CDR3 covers 15 residues. Written as DNA, the CDR3 is TGTGCCAGCAGTGCCTCCGGGACTAGCGGGGTTACGCAGTATTTT. Translating it yields CASSASGTSGVTQYF.

This chain uses TRBV4-2 with TRBJ1-1; D not resolved. In germline, CDR1 is LGHNA, CDR2 YNFKEQ. The germline V and J ends were trimmed by 0 bases and 0 bases, with 5 bases remaining between them. The CDR3 has 14 residues. The CDR3 loop reads CASSQDALNTEAFF. The CDR3 DNA reads TGTGCCAGCAGCCAAGACGCTCTGAACACTGAAGCTTTCTTT.

V usage is TRBV7-6 and J usage is TRBJ2-7; D may be TRBD2 (5 bases). The CDR3 extends over 14 amino acids. The V end was cut by 5 bases, the J end by 6 bases, with 17 bases between. From germline, CDR1 is SGHVS and CDR2 FNYEAQ. The CDR3 nucleotides read TGTGCCAGCAGCACCGGGGTTCTCACGGGCGAGCAGTACTTC. Amino acids: CASSTGVLTGEQYF.